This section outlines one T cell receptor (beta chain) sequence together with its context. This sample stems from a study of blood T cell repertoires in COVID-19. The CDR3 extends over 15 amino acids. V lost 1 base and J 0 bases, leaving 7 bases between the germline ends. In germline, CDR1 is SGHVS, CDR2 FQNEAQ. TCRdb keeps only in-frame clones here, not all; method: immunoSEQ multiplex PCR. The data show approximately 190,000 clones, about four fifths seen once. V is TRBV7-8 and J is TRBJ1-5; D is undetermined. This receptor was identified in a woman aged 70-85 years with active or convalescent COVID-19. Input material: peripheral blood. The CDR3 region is CASSLGQLSNQPQHF. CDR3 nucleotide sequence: TGTGCCAGCAGCTTAGGACAACTTAGCAATCAGCCCCAGCATTTT.